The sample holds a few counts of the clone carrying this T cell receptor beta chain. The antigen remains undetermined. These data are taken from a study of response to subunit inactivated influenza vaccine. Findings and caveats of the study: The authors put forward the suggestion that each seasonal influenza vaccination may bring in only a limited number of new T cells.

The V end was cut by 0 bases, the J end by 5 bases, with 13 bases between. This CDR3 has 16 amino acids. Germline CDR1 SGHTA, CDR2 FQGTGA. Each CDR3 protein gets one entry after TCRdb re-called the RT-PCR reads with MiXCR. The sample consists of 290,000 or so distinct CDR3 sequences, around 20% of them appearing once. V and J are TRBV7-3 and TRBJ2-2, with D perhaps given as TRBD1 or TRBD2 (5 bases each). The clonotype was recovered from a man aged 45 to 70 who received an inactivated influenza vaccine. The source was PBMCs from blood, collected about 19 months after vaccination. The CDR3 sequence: CASSLTLGTGTGELFF. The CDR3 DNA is TGTGCCAGCAGCTTAACTTTGGGGACGGGGACCGGGGAGCTGTTTTTT.